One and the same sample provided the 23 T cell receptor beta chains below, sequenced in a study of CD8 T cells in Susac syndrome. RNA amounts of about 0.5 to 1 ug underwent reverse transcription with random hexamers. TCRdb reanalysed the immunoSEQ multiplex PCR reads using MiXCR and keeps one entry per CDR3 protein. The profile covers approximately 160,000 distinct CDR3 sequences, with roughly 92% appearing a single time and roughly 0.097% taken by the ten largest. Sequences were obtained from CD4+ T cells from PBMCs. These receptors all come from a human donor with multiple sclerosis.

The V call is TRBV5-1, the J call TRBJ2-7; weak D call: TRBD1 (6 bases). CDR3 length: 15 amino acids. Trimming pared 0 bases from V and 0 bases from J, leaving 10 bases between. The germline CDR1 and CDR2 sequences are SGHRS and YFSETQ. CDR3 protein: CASSLGQVYSYEQYF. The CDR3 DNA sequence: TGCGCCAGCAGCTTGGGACAGGTCTACTCCTACGAGCAGTACTTC. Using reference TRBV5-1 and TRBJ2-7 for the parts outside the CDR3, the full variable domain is KAGVTQTPRYLIKTRGQQVTLSCSPISGHRSVSWYQQTPGQGLQFLFEYFSETQRNKGNFPGRFSGRQFSNSRSEMNVSTLELGDSALYLCASSLGQVYSYEQYFGPGTRLTVT.

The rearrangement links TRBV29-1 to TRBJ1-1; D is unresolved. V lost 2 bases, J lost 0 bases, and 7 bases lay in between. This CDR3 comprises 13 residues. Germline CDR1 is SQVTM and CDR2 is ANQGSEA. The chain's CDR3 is CSVEPSVNTEAFF. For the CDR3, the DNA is TGCAGCGTTGAACCATCAGTGAACACTGAAGCTTTCTTT.

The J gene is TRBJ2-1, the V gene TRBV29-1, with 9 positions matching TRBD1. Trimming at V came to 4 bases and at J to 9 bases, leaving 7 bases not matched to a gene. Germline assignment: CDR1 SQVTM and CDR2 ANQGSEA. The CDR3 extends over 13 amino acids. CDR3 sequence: CSVGNRGHSEQFF. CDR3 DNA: TGCAGCGTTGGTAACAGGGGGCATAGTGAGCAGTTCTTC.

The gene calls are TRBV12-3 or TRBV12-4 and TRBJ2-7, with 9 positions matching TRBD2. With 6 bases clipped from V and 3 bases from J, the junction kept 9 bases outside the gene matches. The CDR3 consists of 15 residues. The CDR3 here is CASSVVASGIYEQYF. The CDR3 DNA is TGTGCCAGCAGCGTCGTGGCTAGCGGGATCTACGAGCAGTACTTC.

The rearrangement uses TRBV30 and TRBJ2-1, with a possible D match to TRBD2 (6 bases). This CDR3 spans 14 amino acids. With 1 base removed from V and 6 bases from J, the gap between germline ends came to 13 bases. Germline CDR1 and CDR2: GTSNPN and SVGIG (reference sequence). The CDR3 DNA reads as TGTGCCTGGAGTGACGGGAGAGCGCCCAATGAGCAGTTCTTC. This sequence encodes CAWSDGRAPNEQFF.

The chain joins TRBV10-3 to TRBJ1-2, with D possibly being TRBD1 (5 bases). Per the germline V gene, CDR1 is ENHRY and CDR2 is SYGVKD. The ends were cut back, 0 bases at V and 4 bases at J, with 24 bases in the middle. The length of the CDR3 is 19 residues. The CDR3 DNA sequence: TGTGCCATCAGTGAGTCCGTGTTCGCCAGGGAGGAAGGTAGCTATGGCTACACCTTC. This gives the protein CAISESVFAREEGSYGYTF.

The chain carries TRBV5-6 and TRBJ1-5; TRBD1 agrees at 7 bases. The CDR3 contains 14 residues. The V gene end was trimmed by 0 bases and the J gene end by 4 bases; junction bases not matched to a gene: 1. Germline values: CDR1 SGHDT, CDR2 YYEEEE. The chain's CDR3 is CASSLGDRNQPQHF. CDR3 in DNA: TGTGCCAGCAGCTTGGGGGACAGAAATCAGCCCCAGCATTTT.

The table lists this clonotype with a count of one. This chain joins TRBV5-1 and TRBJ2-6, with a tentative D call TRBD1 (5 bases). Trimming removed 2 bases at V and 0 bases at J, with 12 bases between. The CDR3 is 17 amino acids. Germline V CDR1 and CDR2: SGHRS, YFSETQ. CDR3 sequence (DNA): TGCGCCAGCAGCTTTAGCAGGGTTATCTCTGGGGCCAACGTCCTGACTTTC. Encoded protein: CASSFSRVISGANVLTF.

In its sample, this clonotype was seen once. CDR3 loop: CASSPGGSNYNEQFF. The CDR3 coding sequence is TGTGCCAGCTCACCCGGCGGGAGTAACTACAATGAGCAGTTCTTC. The chain couples TRBV18 to TRBJ2-1; the match to TRBD2 covers 7 bases. Germline V CDR1 and CDR2: KGHSH, LQKENI. V was clipped by 3 bases and J by 3 bases; unmatched bases: 5. There are 15 residues in the CDR3. The variable domain in full, completed from reference TRBV18 and TRBJ2-1, reads NAGVMQNPRHLVRRRGQEARLRCSPMKGHSHVYWYRQLPEEGLKFMVYLQKENIIDESGMPKERFSAEFPKEGPSILRIQQVVRGDSAAYFCASSPGGSNYNEQFFGPGTRLTVL.

The CDR3 loop reads CSARESLAKNIQYF. CDR3 sequence (DNA): TGCAGTGCTAGAGAAAGTCTAGCCAAAAACATTCAGTACTTC. This chain links TRBV20-1 with TRBJ2-4; no clear D gene. Trimming pared 0 bases from V and 0 bases from J, leaving 6 bases between. Germline CDR1 is DFQATT and CDR2 is SNEGSKA (reference sequence). CDR3 length: 14 residues.

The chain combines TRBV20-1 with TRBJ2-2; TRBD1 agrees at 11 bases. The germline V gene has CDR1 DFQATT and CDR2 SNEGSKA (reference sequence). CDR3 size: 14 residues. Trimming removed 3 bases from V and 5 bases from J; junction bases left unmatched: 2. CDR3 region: CSASRDRGTGELFF. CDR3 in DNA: TGCAGTGCTAGCCGGGACAGGGGGACCGGGGAGCTGTTTTTT.

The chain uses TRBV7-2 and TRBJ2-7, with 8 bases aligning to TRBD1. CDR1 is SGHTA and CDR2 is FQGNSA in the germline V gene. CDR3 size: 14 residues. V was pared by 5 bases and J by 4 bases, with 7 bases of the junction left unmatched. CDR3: CASSTPGGLYEQYF. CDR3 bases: TGTGCCAGCAGCACCCCAGGGGGCCTGTACGAGCAGTACTTC.

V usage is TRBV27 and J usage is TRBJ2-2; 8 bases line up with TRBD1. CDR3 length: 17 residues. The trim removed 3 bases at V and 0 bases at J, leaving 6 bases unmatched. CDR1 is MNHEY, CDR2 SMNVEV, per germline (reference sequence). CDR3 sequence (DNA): TGTGCCAGCAGTTTTCACAGGGGGACTGCGAACACCGGGGAGCTGTTTTTT. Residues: CASSFHRGTANTGELFF.

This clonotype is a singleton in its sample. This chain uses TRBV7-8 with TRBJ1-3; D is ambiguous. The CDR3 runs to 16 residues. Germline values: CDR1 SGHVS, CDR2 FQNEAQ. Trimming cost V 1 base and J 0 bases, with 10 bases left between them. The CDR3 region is CASSLGDTSSGNTIYF. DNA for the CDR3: TGTGCCAGCAGCTTAGGAGACACCAGCTCTGGAAACACCATATATTTT. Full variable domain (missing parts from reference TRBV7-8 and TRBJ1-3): GAGVSQSPRYKVAKRGQDVALRCDPISGHVSLFWYQQALGQGPEFLTYFQNEAQLDKSGLPSDRFFAERPEGSVSTLKIQRTQQEDSAVYLCASSLGDTSSGNTIYFGEGSWLTVV.

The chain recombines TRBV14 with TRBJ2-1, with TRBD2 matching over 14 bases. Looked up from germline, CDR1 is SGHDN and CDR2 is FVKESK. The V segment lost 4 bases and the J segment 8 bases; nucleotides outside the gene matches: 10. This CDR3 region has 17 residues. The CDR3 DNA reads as TGTGCCAGCAGCCCCCGACTAGCGGGGGGGCCAGTCCATGAGCAGTTCTTC. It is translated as CASSPRLAGGPVHEQFF.

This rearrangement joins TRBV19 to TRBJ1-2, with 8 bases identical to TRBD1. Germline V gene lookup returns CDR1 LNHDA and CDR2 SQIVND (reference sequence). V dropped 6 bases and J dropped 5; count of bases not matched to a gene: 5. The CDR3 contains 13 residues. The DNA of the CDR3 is TGTGCCAGTAGCCGAGGACAGGGATATGGCTACACCTTC. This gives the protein CASSRGQGYGYTF.

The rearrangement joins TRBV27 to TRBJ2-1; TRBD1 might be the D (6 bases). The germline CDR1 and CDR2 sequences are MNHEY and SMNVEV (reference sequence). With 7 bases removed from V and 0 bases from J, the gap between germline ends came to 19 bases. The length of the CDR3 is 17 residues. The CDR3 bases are TGTGCCAGCAAGGGGACACCCGCCCTGTTCTCCTACAATGAGCAGTTCTTC. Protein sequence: CASKGTPALFSYNEQFF.

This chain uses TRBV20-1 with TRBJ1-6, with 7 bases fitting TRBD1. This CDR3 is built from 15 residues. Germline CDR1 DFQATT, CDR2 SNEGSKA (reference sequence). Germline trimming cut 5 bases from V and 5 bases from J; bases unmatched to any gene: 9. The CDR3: CSAPLDRRNNSPLHF. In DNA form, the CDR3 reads TGCAGTGCTCCCCTGGACAGGCGGAATAATTCACCCCTCCACTTT.

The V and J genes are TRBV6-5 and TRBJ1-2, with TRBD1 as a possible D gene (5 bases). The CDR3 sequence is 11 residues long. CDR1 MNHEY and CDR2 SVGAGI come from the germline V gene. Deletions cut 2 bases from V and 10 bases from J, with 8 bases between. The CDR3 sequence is CASSYQGAYTF. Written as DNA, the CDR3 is TGTGCCAGCAGTTACCAGGGTGCCTACACCTTC.

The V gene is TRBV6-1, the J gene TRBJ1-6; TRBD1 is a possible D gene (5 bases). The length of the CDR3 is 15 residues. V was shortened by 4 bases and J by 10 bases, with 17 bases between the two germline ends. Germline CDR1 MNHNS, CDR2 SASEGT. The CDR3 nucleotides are TGTGCCAGCAGTGGGATCGGGGGGGTATGGTCACCCCTCCACTTT. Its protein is CASSGIGGVWSPLHF.

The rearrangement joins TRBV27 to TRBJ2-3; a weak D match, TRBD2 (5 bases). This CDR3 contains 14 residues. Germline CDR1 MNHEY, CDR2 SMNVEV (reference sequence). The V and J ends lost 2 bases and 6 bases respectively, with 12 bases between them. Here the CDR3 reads CASSLQLATDTQYF. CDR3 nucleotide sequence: TGTGCCAGCAGTTTACAGCTAGCAACTGATACGCAGTATTTT.

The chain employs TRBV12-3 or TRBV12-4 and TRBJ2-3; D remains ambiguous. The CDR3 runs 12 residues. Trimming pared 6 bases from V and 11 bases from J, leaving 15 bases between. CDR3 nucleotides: TGTGCCAGCAGCCTGGGTGCGTGGAAGCAGTATTTT. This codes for CASSLGAWKQYF.

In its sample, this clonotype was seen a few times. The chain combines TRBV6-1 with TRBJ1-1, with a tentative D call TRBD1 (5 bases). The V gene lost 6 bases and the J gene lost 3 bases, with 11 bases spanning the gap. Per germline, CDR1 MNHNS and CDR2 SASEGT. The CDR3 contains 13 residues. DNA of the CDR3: TGTGCCAGCAGCCCGGGGCTTGACACTGAAGCTTTCTTT. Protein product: CASSPGLDTEAFF.